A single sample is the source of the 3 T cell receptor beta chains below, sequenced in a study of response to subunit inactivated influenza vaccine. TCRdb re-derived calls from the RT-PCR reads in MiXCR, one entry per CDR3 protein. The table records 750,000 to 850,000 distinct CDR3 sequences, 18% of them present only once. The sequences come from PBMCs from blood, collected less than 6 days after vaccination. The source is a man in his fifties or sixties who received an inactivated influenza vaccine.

CDR3 loop: CASSPGGWEKLFF. The DNA of the CDR3 is TGTGCCAGCAGCCCTGGGGGATGGGAAAAACTGTTTTTT. The rearrangement uses TRBV7-9 and TRBJ1-4; a possible D gene is TRBD1 (5 bases). Germline CDR1 SEHNR, CDR2 FQNEAQ (reference sequence). Deletions cut 5 bases from V and 8 bases from J, with 12 bases between. This CDR3 has 13 amino acids. Full variable domain (outside the CDR3, taken from reference TRBV7-9 and TRBJ1-4): DTGVSQNPRHKITKRGQNVTFRCDPISEHNRLYWYRQTLGQGPEFLTYFQNEAQLEKSRLLSDRFSAERPKGSFSTLEIQRTEQGDSAMYLCASSPGGWEKLFFGSGTQLSVL.

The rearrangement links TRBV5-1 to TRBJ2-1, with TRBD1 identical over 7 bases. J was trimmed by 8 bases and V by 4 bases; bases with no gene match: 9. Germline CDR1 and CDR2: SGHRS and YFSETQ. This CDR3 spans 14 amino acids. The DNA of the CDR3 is TGCGCCAGCAGCCAGGGACAGCGGACCGATGAGCAGTTCTTC. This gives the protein CASSQGQRTDEQFF.

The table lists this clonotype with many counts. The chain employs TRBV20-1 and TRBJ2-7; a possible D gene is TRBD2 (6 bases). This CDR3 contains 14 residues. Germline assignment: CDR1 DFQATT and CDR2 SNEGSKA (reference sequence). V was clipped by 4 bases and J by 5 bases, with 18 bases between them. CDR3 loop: CSATIAQGGNEQYF. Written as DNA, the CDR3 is TGCAGTGCTACGATCGCGCAAGGAGGGAACGAGCAGTACTTC.